Here is one T cell receptor beta chain with its context. The antigen is undetermined. Indicated treatment: roughly ten-day PBMC culture with coronavirus spike peptide pools or control peptides (ViraFEST assay). After around ten days of culture, CD4+ T cells were negatively selected. This entry comes from a study of vaccination and CD4 T cells after COVID-19. Sequencing of cultured CD4+ T cell DNA used the Oncomine TCR Beta short-read assay. MiXCR, applied by TCRdb to the PCR reads, yields one record per CDR3 protein. In the table there are some 15,000 distinct CDR3 sequences, about 77% of which are singletons. Germline V CDR1 and CDR2: LNHDA, SQIVND (reference sequence). V lost 4 bases and J lost 4; bases outside the gene matches: 9. CDR3 size: 15 residues.

V and J are TRBV19 and TRBJ2-7; the match to TRBD1 covers 8 bases. Sample: CD4+ T cells from blood, cultured in vitro, taken after SARS-CoV-2 vaccination. This clonotype was obtained from a human donor who received a COVID-19 vaccine. CDR3 DNA: TGTGCCAGTAGTACCGACAGGGGAGACGTGTACGAGCAGTACTTC. Translated, it gives CASSTDRGDVYEQYF.